This entry lists 2 T cell receptor beta chains sequenced from one sample in a study of Tregs in tolerant kidney transplant recipients. TCRdb's copy holds only in-frame clones and misses some; the assay was immunoSEQ multiplex PCR. Among 200,000 to 300,000 clones listed, approximately 84% were seen once. Sequencing used CD4+ T cells from blood. The receptors come from a human donor in good health.

This clone has only a few counts. The gene calls are TRBV6-1 and TRBJ2-7; 7 bases map to TRBD1. The germline gives CDR1 MNHNS, CDR2 SASEGT. V was pared by 6 bases and J by 3 bases, with 11 bases of the junction left unmatched. This CDR3 region has 15 residues. CDR3 bases: TGTGCCAGCAGCGCACTAAGAGGGACAGTCTACGAGCAGTACTTC. Its protein product is CASSALRGTVYEQYF.

The chain has TRBV25-1 and TRBJ2-5, with D uncertain. The germline V and J ends were trimmed by 1 base and 5 bases, with 5 bases remaining between them. The CDR3 is 12 residues long. CDR1 and CDR2 from the germline V gene are MGHDK and SYGVNS. As DNA, the CDR3 is TGTGCCAGCAGTGAATTCCCGGAGACCCAGTACTTC. Its translation: CASSEFPETQYF.